Listed below are T cell receptor beta chains from one sample, sequenced in a study of T cells in Graves' hyperthyroidism and ophthalmopathy. One entry per CDR3 protein, called by TCRdb with MiXCR from the multiplex PCR reads. The table has around 580,000 distinct CDR3 sequences, approximately 44% seen once. Sequencing input: peripheral blood or thyroid tissue (not recorded which). The receptors originated from a young woman with Graves' hyperthyroidism. Both conserved end residues are part of each CDR3. D genes are given only for firm matches. Expanded clones are given a class, and other clones once, few, many or no size at all.

clone_size | j_call | v_call | d_call | cdr3_length | cdr3_aa | cdr3_nt
many | TRBJ1-1 | TRBV5-1 | - | 14 | CASSYYRENTEAFF | TGCGCCAGCAGCTACTACAGGGAGAACACTGAAGCTTTCTTT
many | TRBJ2-5 | TRBV5-8 | - | 15 | CASSPAVGGAETQYF | TGTGCCAGCAGCCCGGCGGTCGGAGGGGCGGAGACCCAGTACTTC
many | TRBJ2-7 | TRBV24-1 | TRBD1 | 14 | CATSGQDAPYEQYF | TGTGCCACCTCGGGACAGGACGCCCCCTACGAGCAGTACTTC
few | TRBJ2-5 | TRBV24-1 | TRBD1 | 15 | CATSDWDRGGETQYF | TGTGCCACCAGTGATTGGGACAGGGGGGGAGAGACCCAGTACTTC
- | TRBJ1-5 | TRBV20-1 | - | 13 | CSARIGGGQPQHF | TGCAGTGCTAGGATCGGGGGTGGTCAGCCCCAGCATTTT
many | TRBJ1-5 | TRBV19 | - | 17 | CASSIEVTSWGNQPQHF | TGTGCCAGTAGTATAGAAGTGACCAGCTGGGGCAATCAGCCCCAGCATTTT
- | TRBJ2-1 | TRBV2 | TRBD2 | 14 | CASSRGSSYNEQFF | TGTGCCAGCTCGCGCGGGAGCTCCTACAATGAGCAGTTCTTC
- | TRBJ2-3 | TRBV4-3 | - | 17 | CASSQDSGGTRTDTQYF | TGCGCCAGCAGCCAAGATTCAGGCGGGACTCGCACAGATACGCAGTATTTT
once | TRBJ2-5 | TRBV19 | - | 13 | CASSIRGQETQYF | TGTGCCAGTAGTATTCGCGGGCAAGAGACCCAGTACTTC
many | TRBJ1-1 | TRBV15 | TRBD1 | 16 | CATSPRTGITNTEAFF | TGTGCCACCAGCCCCCGGACAGGGATCACGAACACTGAAGCTTTCTTT
- | TRBJ2-4 | TRBV7-2 | - | 16 | CASSLGTLIAKNIQYF | TGTGCCAGCAGCTTAGGGACGTTAATAGCCAAAAACATTCAGTACTTC
many | TRBJ1-1 | TRBV7-9 | - | 13 | CASSLTANTEAFF | TGTGCCAGCAGCCTGACAGCGAACACTGAAGCTTTCTTT
- | TRBJ2-5 | TRBV7-6 | TRBD2 | 15 | CASSQISSGQETQYF | TGTGCCAGCAGCCAAATTTCTAGCGGCCAAGAGACCCAGTACTTC
many | TRBJ1-1 | TRBV7-2 | - | 16 | CASSYLGAAGNTEAFF | TGTGCCAGCAGCTACCTCGGGGCCGCTGGGAACACTGAAGCTTTCTTT
many | TRBJ2-5 | TRBV9 | - | 13 | CASSVVTFGTQYF | TGTGCCAGCAGCGTAGTTACGTTTGGGACCCAGTACTTC
many | TRBJ1-5 | TRBV9 | TRBD1 | 16 | CASSVGGDSRNQPQHF | TGTGCCAGCAGCGTAGGGGGGGACAGTCGGAATCAGCCCCAGCATTTT
- | TRBJ1-5 | TRBV27 | - | 15 | CASSLFKGGDQPQHF | TGTGCCAGCAGTTTATTCAAGGGGGGGGATCAGCCCCAGCATTTT
few | TRBJ1-5 | TRBV10-3 | - | 12 | CAISEGYQPQHF | TGTGCCATCAGTGAGGGTTACCAGCCCCAGCATTTT
many | TRBJ1-2 | TRBV6-1 | - | 13 | CASTRDKTYGYTF | TGTGCCAGCACCCGGGACAAGACGTATGGCTACACCTTC
many | TRBJ1-4 | TRBV25-1 | - | 16 | CASTMAGPRGNEKLFF | TGTGCCAGCACCATGGCGGGTCCGAGGGGAAATGAAAAACTGTTTTTT
many | TRBJ1-3 | TRBV11-2 | - | 18 | CASSLAFRRPPPGNTIYF | TGTGCCAGCAGCTTAGCCTTCCGGCGGCCGCCACCTGGAAACACCATATATTTT
many | TRBJ2-7 | TRBV10-3 | - | 12 | CAISDTAYEQYF | TGTGCCATCAGTGACACAGCCTACGAGCAGTACTTC
- | TRBJ2-7 | TRBV7-2 | TRBD1 | 13 | CASSTGGGGEQYF | TGTGCCAGCAGCACAGGGGGCGGTGGTGAGCAGTACTTC
- | TRBJ2-7 | TRBV20-1 | TRBD2 | 15 | CSAKRLAGGPNEQYF | TGCAGTGCCAAACGACTAGCGGGAGGGCCAAACGAGCAGTACTTC
many | TRBJ1-4 | TRBV24-1 | - | 15 | CATSDTRSANEKLFF | TGTGCCACCAGTGATACCAGGTCGGCTAATGAAAAACTGTTTTTT
- | TRBJ1-4 | TRBV20-1 | TRBD1 | 15 | CSARVSGTVSEKLFF | TGCAGTGCTAGAGTATCCGGGACAGTGAGTGAAAAACTGTTTTTT
few | TRBJ2-7 | TRBV27 | - | 12 | CASSFRGSEQYF | TGTGCCAGCAGTTTCCGGGGCTCCGAGCAGTACTTC
- | TRBJ1-2 | TRBV15 | - | 18 | CATSSEVVSPFRSRGYTF | TGTGCCACCAGCAGCGAAGTGGTATCCCCATTCAGGTCTAGGGGCTACACCTTC
- | TRBJ1-6 | TRBV2 | - | 14 | CASSSGAFNSPLHF | TGTGCCAGCAGTAGCGGGGCTTTTAATTCACCCCTCCACTTT
- | TRBJ2-5 | TRBV2 | TRBD2 | 14 | CASSYSGREQTQYF | TGTGCCAGCAGTTACTCCGGGAGGGAGCAGACCCAGTACTTC
- | TRBJ2-5 | TRBV20-1 | - | 15 | CSATSDFGRLGPQYF | TGCAGTGCCACCAGTGACTTTGGACGTCTCGGGCCCCAGTACTTC
many | TRBJ2-2 | TRBV9 | - | 15 | CASSVDSGNTGELFF | TGTGCCAGCAGCGTAGATTCAGGGAACACCGGGGAGCTGTTTTTT
- | TRBJ2-7 | TRBV2 | TRBD2 | 11 | CASRPGREQYF | TGTGCCAGCAGGCCCGGGAGGGAGCAGTACTTC
many | TRBJ2-2 | TRBV11-2 | - | 14 | CASSLDQGTGELFF | TGTGCCAGCAGCTTAGATCAGGGCACCGGGGAGCTGTTTTTT
many | TRBJ1-4 | TRBV2 | - | 14 | CASSEGDKNEKLFF | TGTGCCAGCAGTGAAGGGGACAAAAATGAAAAACTGTTTTTT
- | TRBJ2-5 | TRBV2 | TRBD2 | 14 | CASELAGVWETQYF | TGTGCCAGCGAACTAGCGGGAGTGTGGGAGACCCAGTACTTC
many | TRBJ2-2 | TRBV19 | - | 11 | CASSKDGELFF | TGTGCCAGTAGTAAGGACGGGGAGCTGTTTTTT